A single T cell receptor (beta chain) is shown here with its context. Germline CDR1 and CDR2: LGHNA and YNFKEQ. This CDR3 is built from 16 residues. The germline V and J ends were trimmed by 0 bases and 4 bases, with 13 bases remaining between them. This record comes from a study of cytomegalovirus exposure and HLA in healthy donors. PCR amplification relied on 60 Vbeta primers (plus 13 Jbeta primers). Profiling relied on immunoSEQ multiplex PCR, and the TCRdb table lists in-frame clones only, not all of them. Of about 160,000 clones listed, roughly 63% are singletons. Input material: PBMCs. The chain couples TRBV4-2 to TRBJ1-5, with unresolved D. This TCR came from a woman aged 55-70 years in good health and CMV-seropositive. The CDR3: CASSQDAGRSNQPQHF. Here the CDR3 DNA reads TGTGCCAGCAGCCAAGATGCTGGGAGGTCAAATCAGCCCCAGCATTTT.